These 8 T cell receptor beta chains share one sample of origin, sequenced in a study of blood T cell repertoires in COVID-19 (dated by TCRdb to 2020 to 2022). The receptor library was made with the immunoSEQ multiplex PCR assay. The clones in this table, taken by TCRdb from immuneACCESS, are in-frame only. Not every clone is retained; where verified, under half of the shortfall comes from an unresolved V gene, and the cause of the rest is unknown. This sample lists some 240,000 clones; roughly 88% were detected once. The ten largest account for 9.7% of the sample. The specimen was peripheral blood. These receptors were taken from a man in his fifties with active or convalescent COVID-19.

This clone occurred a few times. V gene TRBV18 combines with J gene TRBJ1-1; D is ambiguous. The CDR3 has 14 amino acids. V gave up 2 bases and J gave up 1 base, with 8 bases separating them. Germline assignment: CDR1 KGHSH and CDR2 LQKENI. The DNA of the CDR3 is TGTGCCAGCTCACCAAGTGGGAGGAACACTGAAGCTTTCTTT. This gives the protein CASSPSGRNTEAFF.

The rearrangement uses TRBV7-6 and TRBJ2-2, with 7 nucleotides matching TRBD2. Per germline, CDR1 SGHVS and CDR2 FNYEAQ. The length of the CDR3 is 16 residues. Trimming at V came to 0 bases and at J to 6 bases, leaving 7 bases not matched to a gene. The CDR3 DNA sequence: TGTGCCAGCAGCTTAGCCGCGGGGGATTTAGCCGGGGAGCTGTTTTTT. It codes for CASSLAAGDLAGELFF. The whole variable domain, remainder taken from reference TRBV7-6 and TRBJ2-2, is GAGVSQSPRYKVTKRGQDVALRCDPISGHVSLYWYRQALGQGPEFLTYFNYEAQQDKSGLPNDRFSAERPEGSISTLTIQRTEQRDSAMYRCASSLAAGDLAGELFFGEGSRLTVL.

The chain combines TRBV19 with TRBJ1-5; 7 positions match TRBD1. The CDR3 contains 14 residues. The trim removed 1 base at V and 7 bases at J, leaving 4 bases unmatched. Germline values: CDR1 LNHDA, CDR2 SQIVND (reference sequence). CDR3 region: CASSIGQGYQPQHF. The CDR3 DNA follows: TGTGCCAGTAGTATAGGACAGGGCTACCAGCCCCAGCATTTT.

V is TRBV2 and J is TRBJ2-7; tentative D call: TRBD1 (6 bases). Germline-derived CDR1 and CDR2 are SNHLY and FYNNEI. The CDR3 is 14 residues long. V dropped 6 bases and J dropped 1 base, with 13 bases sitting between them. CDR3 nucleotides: TGTGCCAGCAGCCGTCGAGGACAGTCCTACGAGCAGTACGTC. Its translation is CASSRRGQSYEQYV.

The CDR3 nucleotides read TGTGCCAGCAGCTCAAACAGGGGGCAGGGGGAGACCCAGTACTTC. It translates to CASSSNRGQGETQYF. J is TRBJ2-5 and V is TRBV7-2, with 9 bases identical to TRBD1. V shed 4 bases, J shed 5 bases, and the junction held 8 bases outside the gene matches. Per the germline V gene, CDR1 is SGHTA and CDR2 is FQGNSA. The CDR3 is 15 residues long.

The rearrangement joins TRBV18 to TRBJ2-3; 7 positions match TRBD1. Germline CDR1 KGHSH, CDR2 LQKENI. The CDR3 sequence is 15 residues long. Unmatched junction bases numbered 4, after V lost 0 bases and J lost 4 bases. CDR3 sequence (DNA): TGTGCCAGCTCACCACCGGGACAGAGGGCAGATACGCAGTATTTT. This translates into CASSPPGQRADTQYF.

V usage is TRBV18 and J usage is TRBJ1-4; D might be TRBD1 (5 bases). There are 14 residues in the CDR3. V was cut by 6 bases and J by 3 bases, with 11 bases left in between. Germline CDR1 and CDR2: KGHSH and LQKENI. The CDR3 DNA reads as TGTGCCAGCTCTCGGCAGGGTGCTAATGAAAAACTGTTTTTT. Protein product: CASSRQGANEKLFF.

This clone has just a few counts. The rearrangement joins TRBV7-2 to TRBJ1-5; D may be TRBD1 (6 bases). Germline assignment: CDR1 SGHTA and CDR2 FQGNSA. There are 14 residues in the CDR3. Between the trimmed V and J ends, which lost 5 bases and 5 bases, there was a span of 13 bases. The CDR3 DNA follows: TGTGCCAGCAGCCCGGACAGTCAACATCAGCCCCAGCATTTT. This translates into CASSPDSQHQPQHF.